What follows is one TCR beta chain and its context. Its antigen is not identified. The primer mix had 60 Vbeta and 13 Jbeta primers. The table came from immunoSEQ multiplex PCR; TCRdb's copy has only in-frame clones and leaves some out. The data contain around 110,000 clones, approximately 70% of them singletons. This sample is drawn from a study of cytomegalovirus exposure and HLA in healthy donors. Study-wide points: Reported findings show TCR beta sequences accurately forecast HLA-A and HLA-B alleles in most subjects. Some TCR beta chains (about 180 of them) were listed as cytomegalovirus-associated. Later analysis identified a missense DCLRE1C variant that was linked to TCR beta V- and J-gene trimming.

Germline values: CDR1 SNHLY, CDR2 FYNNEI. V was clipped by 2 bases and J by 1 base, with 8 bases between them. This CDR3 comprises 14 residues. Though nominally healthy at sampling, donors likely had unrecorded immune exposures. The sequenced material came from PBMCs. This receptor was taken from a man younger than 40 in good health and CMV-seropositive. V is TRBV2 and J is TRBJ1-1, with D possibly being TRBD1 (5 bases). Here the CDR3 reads CASSERGKNTEAFF. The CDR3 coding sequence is TGTGCCAGCAGTGAAAGGGGCAAGAACACTGAAGCTTTCTTT.